This T cell receptor (beta chain) was captured in a study of T cell responses to AZD1222 COVID-19 vaccine. Study as a whole: Whether given at about 4 or about 12 weeks, second doses were pooled.

Sequencing used immunoSEQ multiplex PCR; TCRdb keeps in-frame clones, though not all of them. This sample has roughly 150,000 clones; 70% to 90% occur once, and the top ten carry 1.9%. Between the trimmed V and J ends, which lost 2 bases and 1 base, there was a span of 8 bases. This CDR3 spans 14 amino acids. Germline lookup yields CDR1 MDHEN and CDR2 SYDVKM. This chain uses TRBV28 with TRBJ1-2; maybe TRBD1 (5 bases). This sequence originates from an adult in good health. The specimen was peripheral blood, collected on day 0 of AZD1222 vaccination. The CDR3 bases are TGTGCCAGCAGTTTAGGGGGTAATAACTATGGCTACACCTTC. As protein: CASSLGGNNYGYTF.